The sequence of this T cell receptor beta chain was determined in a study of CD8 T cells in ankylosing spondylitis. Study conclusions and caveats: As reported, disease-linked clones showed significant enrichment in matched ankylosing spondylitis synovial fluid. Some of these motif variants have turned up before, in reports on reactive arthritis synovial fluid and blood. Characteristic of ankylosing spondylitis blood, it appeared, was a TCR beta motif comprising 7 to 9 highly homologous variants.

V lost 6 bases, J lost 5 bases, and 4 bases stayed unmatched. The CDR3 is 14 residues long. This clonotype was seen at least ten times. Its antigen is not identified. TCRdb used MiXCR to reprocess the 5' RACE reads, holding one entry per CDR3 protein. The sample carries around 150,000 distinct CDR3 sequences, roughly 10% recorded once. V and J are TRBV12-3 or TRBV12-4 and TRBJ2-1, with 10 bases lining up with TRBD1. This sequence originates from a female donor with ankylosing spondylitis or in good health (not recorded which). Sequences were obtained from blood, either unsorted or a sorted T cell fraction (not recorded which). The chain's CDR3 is CASRSGTGDNEQFF. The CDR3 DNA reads TGTGCCAGCAGGTCCGGGACAGGGGACAATGAGCAGTTCTTC.